Below are 22 T cell receptor beta chains sequenced from a single sample in a study of OX40 agonist ivuxolimab in advanced cancers. The protocol was immunoSEQ multiplex PCR, while the TCRdb copy is restricted to in-frame clones and leaves out a portion. The sample shows roughly 100,000 clones, roughly nine tenths of them seen only once. This sample comprised CD4+ or CD8+ T cells sorted from blood, obtained in a trial of the OX40 agonist ivuxolimab. Every receptor here comes from an adult with an advanced solid tumor such as melanoma, head and neck, liver or kidney cancer.

This chain connects TRBV6-1 to TRBJ2-3; D is ambiguous. The CDR3 loop spans 14 amino acids. In germline, CDR1 is MNHNS, CDR2 SASEGT. The ends were cut back, 8 bases at V and 0 bases at J, with 12 bases in the middle. In DNA, the CDR3 is TGTGCCAGCTCCCCCATGACTAGCACAGATACGCAGTATTTT. Translated: CASSPMTSTDTQYF.

The J gene is TRBJ1-2, the V gene TRBV18; no reliable D call. The CDR3 runs 13 residues. V shed 2 bases and J shed 5 bases, with 9 bases lying between them. Germline values: CDR1 KGHSH, CDR2 LQKENI. As DNA, the CDR3 is TGTGCCAGCTCACCAGGGGATCGATATGGCTACACCTTC. The encoded protein is CASSPGDRYGYTF.

The gene calls are TRBV7-2 and TRBJ2-5; D not resolved. This CDR3 has 13 residues. V lost 5 bases and J lost 4, with 11 bases in between. Germline V CDR1 and CDR2: SGHTA, FQGNSA. CDR3 in DNA: TGTGCCAGCAGCCTCGGTCAGATAGAGACCCAGTACTTC. It is translated as CASSLGQIETQYF.

This clone was recorded only once. The rearrangement links TRBV10-3 to TRBJ1-1; D call uncertain. This CDR3 is built from 12 residues. The V and J ends lost 0 bases and 7 bases respectively, with 6 bases between them. Germline V CDR1 and CDR2: ENHRY, SYGVKD. For the CDR3, the DNA is TGTGCCATCAGTGAGTCGACGAGTGAAGCTTTCTTT. It is translated as CAISESTSEAFF.

The gene calls are TRBV11-3 and TRBJ2-5, with TRBD1 matching 8 bases. Trimming took 2 bases from V and 5 from J; bases not matched to a gene: 10. The germline CDR1 and CDR2 sequences are SGHNT and YENEEA. This CDR3 contains 16 residues. The CDR3 loop is CASSLSTGGVRETQYF. The DNA of the CDR3 is TGTGCCAGCAGCTTAAGTACAGGGGGAGTGCGGGAGACCCAGTACTTC.

The chain uses TRBV19 and TRBJ1-5; D is ambiguous. The V gene lost 5 bases and the J gene lost 1 base, with 12 bases spanning the gap. Germline CDR1 is LNHDA and CDR2 is SQIVND (reference sequence). The CDR3 extends over 15 amino acids. CDR3: CASSLWAGSNQPQHF. In nucleotides, the CDR3 is TGTGCCAGTAGTTTATGGGCGGGAAGCAATCAGCCCCAGCATTTT.

This clone appeared many times. CDR3 amino acids: CAWTRNSNQPQHF. The CDR3 region has the DNA TGTGCCTGGACCAGGAACAGCAATCAGCCCCAGCATTTT. This chain uses TRBV30 with TRBJ1-5; D ambiguous. This CDR3 spans 13 amino acids. From germline, CDR1 is GTSNPN and CDR2 SVGIG (reference sequence). The ends were cut back, 4 bases at V and 1 base at J, with 8 bases in the middle.

This clone was seen once. This chain joins TRBV7-2 and TRBJ1-3; D remains ambiguous. The CDR3 runs 15 residues. Trimming shortened V by 1 base and J by 0 bases, and 7 bases separated the two germline ends. CDR1 and CDR2 from the germline V gene are SGHTA and FQGNSA. The CDR3 loop reads CASSLGPSSGNTIYF. As DNA, the CDR3 is TGTGCCAGCAGCTTAGGGCCCTCCTCTGGAAACACCATATATTTT.

The chain couples TRBV10-1 to TRBJ1-1; D not certain. This CDR3 comprises 13 residues. Deletions cut 10 bases from V and 1 base from J, with 13 bases between. The V gene's germline CDR1 is WNHNN and CDR2 SYGVQD (reference sequence). The CDR3 DNA reads as TGCGCCACCAGACGAGAAACGAACACTGAAGCTTTCTTT. Translated, it gives CATRRETNTEAFF.

The V and J genes are TRBV5-1 and TRBJ2-1; D might be TRBD1 (5 bases). The V gene's germline CDR1 is SGHRS and CDR2 YFSETQ. This CDR3 has 11 amino acids. Trimming removed 0 bases from V and 10 bases from J, with 5 bases in between. CDR3 nucleotide sequence: TGCGCCAGCAGCTTGGACAGGGAGCAGTTCTTC. It yields the protein CASSLDREQFF.

This clone was observed many times. The CDR3 does not close with the conserved phenylalanine or tryptophan, likely indicating a read error. The DNA is omitted, as the CDR3 cannot be located on it reliably, and the CDR3 follows TCRdb's listing. The chain joins TRBV15 to TRBJ2-7. Termini included, the CDR3 measures 11 amino acids. Germline V gene data show CDR1 as LNHNV and CDR2 as YYDKDF (reference sequence). The CDR3 reads CATSRGKASWD.

V usage is TRBV11-3 and J usage is TRBJ2-1; 7 bases are a match to TRBD1. The CDR3 loop spans 18 amino acids. Germline CDR1 SGHNT, CDR2 YENEEA. The ends lost 1 base at V and 2 bases at J; junction bases unmatched: 11. The CDR3 DNA is TGTGCCAGCAGCTTAGCTACCTACAGGGGAAGTACCTACAATGAGCAGTTCTTC. Translation gives CASSLATYRGSTYNEQFF. The full variable domain, its missing parts supplied by reference TRBV11-3 and TRBJ2-1, is EAGVVQSPRYKIIEKKQPVAFWCNPISGHNTLYWYLQNLGQGPELLIRYENEEAVDDSQLPKDRFSAERLKGVDSTLKIQPAELGDSAVYLCASSLATYRGSTYNEQFFGPGTRLTVL.

The V call is TRBV27, the J call TRBJ1-2; the D gene is possibly TRBD1 (5 bases). CDR3 length equals 15 residues. The germline V gene has CDR1 MNHEY and CDR2 SMNVEV (reference sequence). Trimming pared 5 bases from V and 5 bases from J, leaving 18 bases between. In DNA form, the CDR3 reads TGTGCCAGCAGTCCGCGGACCCGGGGGAGGTATGGCTACACCTTC. It yields the protein CASSPRTRGRYGYTF.

The V and J genes are TRBV7-6 and TRBJ2-7; D possibly uses TRBD1 or TRBD2 (5 bases each). The ends were cut back, 1 base at V and 4 bases at J, with 11 bases in the middle. The CDR3 has 14 amino acids. In germline, CDR1 is SGHVS, CDR2 FNYEAQ. This chain's CDR3 is CASSLEVGPYEQYF. The CDR3 DNA reads TGTGCCAGCAGCTTAGAGGTGGGACCTTACGAGCAGTACTTC.

The V gene is TRBV20-1, the J gene TRBJ1-1, with D unresolved. The CDR3 contains 11 residues. The germline gives CDR1 DFQATT, CDR2 SNEGSKA (reference sequence). The CDR3 coding sequence is TGCAGCGCGGTGAGGAACACTGAAGCTTTCTTT. This translates into CSAVRNTEAFF.

This chain connects TRBV6-6 to TRBJ1-5; D remains unclear. Trimming left V 8 bases short and J 0 bases short, with 11 bases between. The CDR3 is 14 amino acids. Germline V lookup: CDR1 MNHNY, CDR2 SVGAGI (reference sequence). CDR3 nucleotides: TGTGCCAGCGTCCCGGGGTATAGCAATCAGCCCCAGCATTTT. Translated: CASVPGYSNQPQHF.

This clone was seen a single time. The rearrangement joins TRBV2 to TRBJ1-6; D ambiguous. Germline V CDR1 and CDR2: SNHLY, FYNNEI. V dropped 8 bases and J dropped 6 bases, with 14 bases sitting between them. This CDR3 has 14 residues. The CDR3: CASLGVLINSPLHF. As DNA, the CDR3 is TGTGCCAGCCTTGGTGTATTGATTAATTCACCCCTCCACTTT.

This chain links TRBV5-1 with TRBJ1-1; D gene unclear. Looked up from germline, CDR1 is SGHRS and CDR2 is YFSETQ. Trimming removed 0 bases from V and 11 bases from J, with 14 bases in between. The CDR3 has 13 residues. The CDR3 loop is CASSLGAVGEAFF. DNA of the CDR3: TGCGCCAGCAGCTTGGGTGCAGTTGGAGAGGCTTTCTTT.

This clone occurred once. The chain carries TRBV7-2 and TRBJ2-5, with 8 bases identical to TRBD1. The CDR3 spans 15 residues. Germline V gene sequence: CDR1 SGHTA, CDR2 FQGNSA. V shed 2 bases, J shed 5 bases, and the junction held 7 bases outside the gene matches. The CDR3 region has the DNA TGTGCCAGCAGCTTACAGACAGGGGTATTGGAGACCCAGTACTTC. It specifies CASSLQTGVLETQYF.

The rearrangement joins TRBV7-3 to TRBJ2-1; D is unclear. Trimming cost V 2 bases and J 9 bases, with 11 bases left between them. The germline V gene encodes CDR1 SGHTA and CDR2 FQGTGA. This CDR3 is 13 amino acids long. In nucleotides, the CDR3 is TGTGCCAGCAGCTTATCCCCAATAGGTGAGCAGTTCTTC. Translation gives CASSLSPIGEQFF.

The V gene is TRBV27, the J gene TRBJ1-3; D perhaps matches TRBD1 (5 bases). Germline loops: CDR1 MNHEY, CDR2 SMNVEV (reference sequence). The CDR3 has 15 amino acids. The V gene lost 2 bases and the J gene lost 2 bases, with 10 bases spanning the gap. CDR3 amino acids: CASSLGWGTGNTIYF. The CDR3 nucleotides read TGTGCCAGCAGTTTAGGTTGGGGGACTGGAAACACCATATATTTT.

The chain combines TRBV6-1 with TRBJ2-3; TRBD1 aligns across 11 bases. The CDR3 sequence is 13 residues long. Germline V CDR1 and CDR2: MNHNS, SASEGT. V trimming: 9 bases; J trimming: 3 bases; junction bases outside the gene matches: 2. In DNA form, the CDR3 reads TGTGCCAGAGGGACAGGGGGGACAGATACGCAGTATTTT. Its protein product is CARGTGGTDTQYF.